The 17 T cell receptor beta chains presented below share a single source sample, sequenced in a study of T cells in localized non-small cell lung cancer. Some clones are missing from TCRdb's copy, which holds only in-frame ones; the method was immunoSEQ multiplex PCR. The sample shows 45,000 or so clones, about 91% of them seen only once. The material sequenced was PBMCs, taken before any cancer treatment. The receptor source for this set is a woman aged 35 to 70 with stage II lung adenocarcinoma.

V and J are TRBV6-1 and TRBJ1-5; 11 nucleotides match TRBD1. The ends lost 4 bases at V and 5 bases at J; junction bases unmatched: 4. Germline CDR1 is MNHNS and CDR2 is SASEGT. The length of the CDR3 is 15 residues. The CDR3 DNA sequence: TGTGCCAGCAGTGCTGGGACAGGGGGGGATCAGCCCCAGCATTTT. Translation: CASSAGTGGDQPQHF.

CDR3 residues: CASSLSRGTNEKLFF. The CDR3, as DNA: TGTGCCAGCAGTCTCTCGAGGGGTACTAATGAAAAACTGTTTTTT. The J gene is TRBJ1-4, the V gene TRBV28, with D perhaps TRBD1 (5 bases). Germline V gives CDR1 MDHEN, CDR2 SYDVKM. V dropped 5 bases and J dropped 2 bases, with 12 bases sitting between them. The CDR3 extends over 15 amino acids.

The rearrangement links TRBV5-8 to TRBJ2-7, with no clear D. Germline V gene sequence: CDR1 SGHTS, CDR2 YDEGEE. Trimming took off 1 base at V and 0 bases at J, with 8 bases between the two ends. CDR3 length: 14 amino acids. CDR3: CASSLWASSYEQYF. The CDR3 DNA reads TGTGCCAGCAGCTTGTGGGCGAGCTCCTACGAGCAGTACTTC.

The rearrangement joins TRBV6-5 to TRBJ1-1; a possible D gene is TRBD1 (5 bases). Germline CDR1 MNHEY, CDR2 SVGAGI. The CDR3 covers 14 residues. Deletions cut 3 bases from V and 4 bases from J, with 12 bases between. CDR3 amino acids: CASSYHSGGTEAFF. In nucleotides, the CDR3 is TGTGCCAGCAGTTATCATTCCGGGGGCACTGAAGCTTTCTTT.

The CDR3 nucleotides read TGCGCCAGCAGTCCCGGGTCTCAGGGAGGCTACGAGCAGTACTTC. Protein sequence: CASSPGSQGGYEQYF. The J gene is TRBJ2-7, the V gene TRBV10-1; D perhaps matches TRBD2 (6 bases). This CDR3 has 15 amino acids. Germline CDR1 and CDR2: WNHNN and SYGVQD (reference sequence). The ends were cut back, 5 bases at V and 3 bases at J, with 17 bases in the middle.

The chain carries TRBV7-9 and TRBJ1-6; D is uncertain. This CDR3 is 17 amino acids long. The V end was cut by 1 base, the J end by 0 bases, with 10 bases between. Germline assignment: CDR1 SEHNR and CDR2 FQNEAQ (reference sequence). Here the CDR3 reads CASSLVGSRSYNSPLHF. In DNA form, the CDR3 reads TGTGCCAGCAGCTTAGTAGGGTCTCGCTCCTATAATTCACCCCTCCACTTT.

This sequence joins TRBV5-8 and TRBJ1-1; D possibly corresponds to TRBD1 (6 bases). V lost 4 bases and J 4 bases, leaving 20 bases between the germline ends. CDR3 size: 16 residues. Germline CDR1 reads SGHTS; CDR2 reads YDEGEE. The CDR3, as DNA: TGTGCCAGCAGCCTCCTCCTGGGGGCGGGAGGCACTGAAGCTTTCTTT. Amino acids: CASSLLLGAGGTEAFF.

The CDR3 loop is CASSSTGTGARNEQFF. CDR3 bases: TGTGCCAGCAGCTCCACAGGGACAGGGGCGCGGAATGAGCAGTTCTTC. The gene calls are TRBV7-9 and TRBJ2-1; TRBD1 matches at 10 bases. J lost 7 bases, V lost 4 bases, and 10 bases had no gene match. CDR3 size: 16 residues. The germline V gene encodes CDR1 SEHNR and CDR2 FQNEAQ (reference sequence).

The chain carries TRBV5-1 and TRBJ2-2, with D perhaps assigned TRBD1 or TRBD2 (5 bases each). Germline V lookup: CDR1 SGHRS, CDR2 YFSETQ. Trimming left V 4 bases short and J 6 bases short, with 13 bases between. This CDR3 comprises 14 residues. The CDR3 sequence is CASSTGPAAGELFF. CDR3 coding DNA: TGCGCCAGCAGCACGGGACCAGCGGCCGGGGAGCTGTTTTTT. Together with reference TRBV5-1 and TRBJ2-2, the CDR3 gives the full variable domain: KAGVTQTPRYLIKTRGQQVTLSCSPISGHRSVSWYQQTPGQGLQFLFEYFSETQRNKGNFPGRFSGRQFSNSRSEMNVSTLELGDSALYLCASSTGPAAGELFFGEGSRLTVL.

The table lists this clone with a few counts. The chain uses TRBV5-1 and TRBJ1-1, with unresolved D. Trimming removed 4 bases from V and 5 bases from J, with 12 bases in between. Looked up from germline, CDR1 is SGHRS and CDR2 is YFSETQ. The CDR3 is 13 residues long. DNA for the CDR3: TGCGCCAGCAGCCAATCTACGGGGACTGAAGCTTTCTTT. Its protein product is CASSQSTGTEAFF.

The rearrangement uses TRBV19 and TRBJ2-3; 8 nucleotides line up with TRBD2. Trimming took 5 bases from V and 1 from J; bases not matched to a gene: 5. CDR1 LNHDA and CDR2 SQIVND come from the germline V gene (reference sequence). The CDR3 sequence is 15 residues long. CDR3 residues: CASSSPAGGTDTQYF. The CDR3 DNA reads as TGTGCCAGTAGTTCCCCAGCGGGGGGCACAGATACGCAGTATTTT. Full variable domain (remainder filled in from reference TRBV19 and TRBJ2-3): DGGITQSPKYLFRKEGQNVTLSCEQNLNHDAMYWYRQDPGQGLRLIYYSQIVNDFQKGDIAEGYSVSREKKESFPLTVTSAQKNPTAFYLCASSSPAGGTDTQYFGPGTRLTVL.

The CDR3 coding sequence is TGTGCCAGCAGTGAAGTTACAGGAAACACTGAAGCTTTCTTT. It translates to CASSEVTGNTEAFF. The rearrangement links TRBV6-1 to TRBJ1-1, with D possibly matching TRBD1 (5 bases). The length of the CDR3 is 14 residues. Germline V gene sequence: CDR1 MNHNS, CDR2 SASEGT. V was cut by 1 base and J by 2 bases, with 8 bases left in between.

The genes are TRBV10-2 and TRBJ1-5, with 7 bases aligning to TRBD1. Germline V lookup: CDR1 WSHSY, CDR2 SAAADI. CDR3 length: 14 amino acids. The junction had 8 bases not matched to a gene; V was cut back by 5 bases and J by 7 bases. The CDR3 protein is CASSQTGVGQPQHF. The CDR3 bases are TGCGCCAGCAGTCAAACAGGGGTAGGACAGCCCCAGCATTTT.

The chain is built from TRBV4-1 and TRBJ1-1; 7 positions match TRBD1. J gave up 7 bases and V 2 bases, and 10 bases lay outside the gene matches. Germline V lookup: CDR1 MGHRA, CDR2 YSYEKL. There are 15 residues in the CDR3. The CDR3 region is CASSQNRDSNLEAFF. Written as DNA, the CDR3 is TGCGCCAGCAGCCAAAACCGGGACAGCAACCTTGAAGCTTTCTTT.

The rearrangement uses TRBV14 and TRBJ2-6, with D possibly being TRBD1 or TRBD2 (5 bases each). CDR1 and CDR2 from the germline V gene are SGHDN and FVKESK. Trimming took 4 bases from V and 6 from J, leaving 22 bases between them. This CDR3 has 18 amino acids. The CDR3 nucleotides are TGTGCCAGCAGCCGGATCCCCCCTTGGGGGATAGAGGCCAACGTCCTGACTTTC. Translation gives CASSRIPPWGIEANVLTF.

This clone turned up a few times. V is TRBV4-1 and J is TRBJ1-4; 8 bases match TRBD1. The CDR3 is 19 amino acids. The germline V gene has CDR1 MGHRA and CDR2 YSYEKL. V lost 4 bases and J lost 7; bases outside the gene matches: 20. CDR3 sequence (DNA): TGCGCCAGCAGCCGCCTAGGCGGGGACAGGTATTTTTCGGGTGAAAAACTGTTTTTT. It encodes CASSRLGGDRYFSGEKLFF.

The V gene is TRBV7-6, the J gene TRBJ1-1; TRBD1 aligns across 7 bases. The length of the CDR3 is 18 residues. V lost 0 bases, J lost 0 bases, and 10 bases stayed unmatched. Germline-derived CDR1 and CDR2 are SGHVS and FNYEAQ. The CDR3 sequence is CASSLAQGGQTLNTEAFF. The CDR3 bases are TGTGCCAGCAGCTTAGCGCAAGGGGGACAGACATTGAACACTGAAGCTTTCTTT.